A selection of T cell receptor beta chains follows, all from one sample in a study of early T cells in non-severe SARS-CoV-2 infection. TCRdb re-derived calls from the 5' RACE reads in MiXCR, one entry per CDR3 protein. The data show 45,000 to 50,000 distinct CDR3 sequences, around 6% seen once. Sequencing input: whole blood. All receptors derive from an adult who was a healthcare worker with PCR-confirmed SARS-CoV-2 infection or an uninfected control (not recorded which). The CDR3 runs from the conserved cysteine through the conserved F or W. D genes are given only for firm matches. For some rows the clone size is stated as once, few or many, or as a class when expanded; others skip it.

D: TRBD1
V: TRBV2
J: TRBJ1-6
size: many
DNA: TGTGCCAGCAGCTTGGGACAGGGGGACCTCCCCCTCCACTTT
CDR3: CASSLGQGDLPLHF

D: -
V: TRBV30
J: TRBJ2-3
size: many
DNA: TGTGCCTGGGCTACAAGGGGGGATGGGGATACGCAGTATTTT
CDR3: CAWATRGDGDTQYF

D: TRBD2
V: TRBV20-1
J: TRBJ2-5
size: many
DNA: TGCAGTGCTAGCTTTCCGGGAGGGGCGACCCAGTACTTC
CDR3: CSASFPGGATQYF

D: TRBD2
V: TRBV7-9
J: TRBJ2-3
size: -
DNA: TGTGCCAGCAGCTTAGAGGGACTAGCGGGGCCCACAGATACGCAGTATTTT
CDR3: CASSLEGLAGPTDTQYF

D: -
V: TRBV7-7
J: TRBJ2-2
size: few
DNA: TGTGCCAGCAGCAAATCAGGCCTCGACACCGGGGAGCTGTTTTTT
CDR3: CASSKSGLDTGELFF

D: -
V: TRBV20-1
J: TRBJ2-3
size: many
DNA: TGCAGTGGGGTGGGGACAGATACGCAGTATTTT
CDR3: CSGVGTDTQYF

D: -
V: TRBV7-9
J: TRBJ1-5
size: many
DNA: TGTGCCAGCAGCTTAGCTGAGATGCCCCAGCATTTT
CDR3: CASSLAEMPQHF

D: -
V: TRBV7-6
J: TRBJ2-3
size: many
DNA: TGTGCCAGCAGCCCTCTTAACACAGATACGCAGTATTTT
CDR3: CASSPLNTDTQYF

D: -
V: TRBV13
J: TRBJ1-6
size: -
DNA: TGTGCCAGCAGCTTAGGCCGGGCAGCCGATTCACCCCTCCACTTT
CDR3: CASSLGRAADSPLHF

D: TRBD2
V: TRBV3-1
J: TRBJ2-3
size: many
DNA: TGTGCCAGCAGCCCCTTAGTAGCGGGCGTAGATACGCAGTATTTT
CDR3: CASSPLVAGVDTQYF

D: -
V: TRBV20-1
J: TRBJ2-3
size: many
DNA: TGCAGTGCTTCCCCGCTGGGGCGGGGGCCCGAGTCGCAGTATTTT
CDR3: CSASPLGRGPESQYF

D: -
V: TRBV19
J: TRBJ2-7
size: many
DNA: TGTGCCAGTGGGACCTACGAACAGTACTTC
CDR3: CASGTYEQYF

D: -
V: TRBV12-3/TRBV12-4
J: TRBJ1-3
size: many
DNA: TGTGCCAGCACCCCCAGGGTCTCTGAAAACACCATATATTTT
CDR3: CASTPRVSENTIYF

D: -
V: TRBV30
J: TRBJ2-3
size: few
DNA: TGTGCCTGGAGTGGTCTGGGAGCTAGCACAGATACGCAGTATTTT
CDR3: CAWSGLGASTDTQYF

D: -
V: TRBV20-1
J: TRBJ2-7
size: many
DNA: TGCAGTGCTAGAGTTGCCGGGAGAACGATTAGCTACGAGCAGTACTTC
CDR3: CSARVAGRTISYEQYF

D: -
V: TRBV7-7
J: TRBJ1-1
size: many
DNA: TGTGCCAGCAGCTTAGCGTTCGACACTGAAGCTTTCTTT
CDR3: CASSLAFDTEAFF

D: TRBD1
V: TRBV19
J: TRBJ1-5
size: many
DNA: TGTGCCAGTAGTTATGGCGGGACAGGGAGTTGGGTTAGCAATCAGCCCCAGCATTTT
CDR3: CASSYGGTGSWVSNQPQHF

D: TRBD2
V: TRBV19
J: TRBJ2-1
size: many
DNA: TGTGCCAGTGGGGAGAGCGGGAGGACGGGGAATGAGCAGTTCTTC
CDR3: CASGESGRTGNEQFF

D: -
V: TRBV2
J: TRBJ2-5
size: many
DNA: TGTGCCAGCGGTTTAACTAGCTTGGAGACCCAGTACTTC
CDR3: CASGLTSLETQYF

D: TRBD2
V: TRBV12-3/TRBV12-4
J: TRBJ2-1
size: -
DNA: TGTGCCAGCAGTTTGAGACTAGCGGGGGACAATGAGCAGTTCTTC
CDR3: CASSLRLAGDNEQFF

D: -
V: TRBV10-3
J: TRBJ1-6
size: many
DNA: TGTGCCGGACGGCATGGGTGGGATTCACCCCTCCACTTT
CDR3: CAGRHGWDSPLHF

D: -
V: TRBV4-3
J: TRBJ1-4
size: many
DNA: TGCGCCAGCAGCCAAGAGGGTCGAGGCGAAAAACTGTTTTTT
CDR3: CASSQEGRGEKLFF

D: -
V: TRBV4-3
J: TRBJ2-2
size: many
DNA: TGCGCCAGCAGCCAAGATCTCTCCGGGGAGCTGTTTTTT
CDR3: CASSQDLSGELFF

D: -
V: TRBV20-1
J: TRBJ2-5
size: many
DNA: TGCAGTGCTAGAGATTTTTGGACCGAGGAGACCCAGTACTTC
CDR3: CSARDFWTEETQYF

D: -
V: TRBV7-6
J: TRBJ1-1
size: -
DNA: TGTGCCAGCAGCCCAGCTGGGGGGGTGAGAACTGAAGCTTTCTTT
CDR3: CASSPAGGVRTEAFF

D: -
V: TRBV20-1
J: TRBJ1-6
size: many
DNA: TGCAGTGCTGGGGCTCCGCCGGATTCACCCCTCCACTTT
CDR3: CSAGAPPDSPLHF

D: TRBD1
V: TRBV7-9
J: TRBJ2-1
size: many
DNA: TGTGCCAGCAGCCGAGGTCCGGGACAGGGACAACGGAATGAGCAGTTCTTC
CDR3: CASSRGPGQGQRNEQFF

D: -
V: TRBV7-6
J: TRBJ1-3
size: many
DNA: TGTGCCAGCAGCCCCGGTGACACCATATATTTT
CDR3: CASSPGDTIYF

D: -
V: TRBV27
J: TRBJ2-3
size: few
DNA: TGTGCCAGCAGTCCACGGTCCTTTTTAACGGATACGCAGTATTTT
CDR3: CASSPRSFLTDTQYF

D: -
V: TRBV7-2
J: TRBJ1-4
size: few
DNA: TGTGCCAGCAGCTTAGAAGGGGGGCATGTGAGAGAAAAACTGTTTTTT
CDR3: CASSLEGGHVREKLFF

D: -
V: TRBV6-1
J: TRBJ1-2
size: many
DNA: TGTGCCGGGAACCCTGGGCAGGCGCTTGACTATGGCTACACCTTC
CDR3: CAGNPGQALDYGYTF

D: TRBD1
V: TRBV13
J: TRBJ1-2
size: many
DNA: TGTGCCAGCAGCTTAAGGACAGGCCTTATCGATGGCTACACCTTC
CDR3: CASSLRTGLIDGYTF

D: -
V: TRBV12-3/TRBV12-4
J: TRBJ2-3
size: -
DNA: TGTGCCAGCATTAAGGAGGGAGGCGCAGATACGCAGTATTTT
CDR3: CASIKEGGADTQYF

D: -
V: TRBV7-6
J: TRBJ2-1
size: many
DNA: TGTGCCAGCAGCCTCATTGTGGGTCCCGTAAGAAATGAGCAGTTCTTC
CDR3: CASSLIVGPVRNEQFF

D: -
V: TRBV5-1
J: TRBJ2-3
size: many
DNA: TGCGCCAGCAGCACCCAACAGGGAAATACGCAGTATTTT
CDR3: CASSTQQGNTQYF

D: -
V: TRBV5-8
J: TRBJ2-5
size: many
DNA: TGTGCCAGCAGCTTGTGGGAGGCAGCCCAAGAGACCCAGTACTTC
CDR3: CASSLWEAAQETQYF

D: TRBD1
V: TRBV11-2
J: TRBJ2-1
size: many
DNA: TGTGCCAGCAACCCTCCCGGGACAGATAAGAATGAGCAGTTCTTC
CDR3: CASNPPGTDKNEQFF

D: -
V: TRBV28
J: TRBJ2-1
size: many
DNA: TGTGCCACCACACCCGCGCCTAGGGTGACCCGGTTGAATGAGCAGTTCTTC
CDR3: CATTPAPRVTRLNEQFF

D: -
V: TRBV5-1
J: TRBJ2-4
size: few
DNA: TGCGCCAGCAGCTTGCACGGACAAAACATTCAGTACTTC
CDR3: CASSLHGQNIQYF

D: -
V: TRBV6-4
J: TRBJ1-1
size: many
DNA: TGTGCCAGCAGTGGGGAGTTGAACACTGAAGCTTTCTTT
CDR3: CASSGELNTEAFF

D: -
V: TRBV10-1
J: TRBJ2-1
size: many
DNA: TGCGCCAGCGCTCCGGGCGGATCCAATGAGCAGTTCTTC
CDR3: CASAPGGSNEQFF

D: -
V: TRBV3-1
J: TRBJ2-3
size: many
DNA: TGTGCCAGCAGCCAGGCCGCGGGTACGCAGTATTTT
CDR3: CASSQAAGTQYF

D: -
V: TRBV7-6
J: TRBJ2-3
size: -
DNA: TGTGCCAGCAGCTTAATAGGGTTGGATACGCAGTATTTT
CDR3: CASSLIGLDTQYF

D: -
V: TRBV7-9
J: TRBJ2-6
size: many
DNA: TGTGCCAGCAGCTTCGCGGGGACCGGGGCCAACGTCCTGACTTTC
CDR3: CASSFAGTGANVLTF

D: -
V: TRBV7-9
J: TRBJ2-1
size: -
DNA: TGTGCCAGCAGGGACGGGCCCCCCTGGGATGAGCAGTTCTTC
CDR3: CASRDGPPWDEQFF

D: TRBD1
V: TRBV27
J: TRBJ1-1
size: many
DNA: TGTGCCAGCAGTCCGACAGGGTTCAGCACTGAAGCTTTCTTT
CDR3: CASSPTGFSTEAFF